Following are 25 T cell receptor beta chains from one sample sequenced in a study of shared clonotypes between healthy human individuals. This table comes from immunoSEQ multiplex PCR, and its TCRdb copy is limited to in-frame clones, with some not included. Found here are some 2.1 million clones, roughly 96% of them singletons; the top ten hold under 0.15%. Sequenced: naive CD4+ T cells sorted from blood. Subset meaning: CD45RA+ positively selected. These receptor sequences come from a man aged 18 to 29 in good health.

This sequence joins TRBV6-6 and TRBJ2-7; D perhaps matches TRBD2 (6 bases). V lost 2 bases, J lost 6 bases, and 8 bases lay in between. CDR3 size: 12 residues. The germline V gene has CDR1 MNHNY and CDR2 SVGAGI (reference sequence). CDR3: CASSYGGTEQYF. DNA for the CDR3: TGTGCCAGCAGTTACGGGGGGACCGAGCAGTACTTC.

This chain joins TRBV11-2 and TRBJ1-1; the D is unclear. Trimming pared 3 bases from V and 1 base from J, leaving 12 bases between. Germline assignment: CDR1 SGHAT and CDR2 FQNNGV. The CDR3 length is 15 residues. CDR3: CASSFEGISNTEAFF. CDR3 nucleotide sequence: TGTGCCAGCAGCTTCGAAGGGATCTCGAACACTGAAGCTTTCTTT.

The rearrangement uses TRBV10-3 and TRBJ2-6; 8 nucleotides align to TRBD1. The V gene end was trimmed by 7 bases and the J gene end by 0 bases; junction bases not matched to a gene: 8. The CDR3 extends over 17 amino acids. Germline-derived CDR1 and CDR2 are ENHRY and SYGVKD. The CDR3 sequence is CAITDRGPISGANVLTF. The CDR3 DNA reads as TGTGCCATCACTGACAGGGGACCTATCTCTGGGGCCAACGTCCTGACTTTC.

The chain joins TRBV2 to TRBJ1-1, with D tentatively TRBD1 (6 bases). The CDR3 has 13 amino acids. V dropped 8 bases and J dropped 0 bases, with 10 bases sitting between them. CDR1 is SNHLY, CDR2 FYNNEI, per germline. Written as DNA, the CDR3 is TGTGCCAGCGGACAGTACATGAACACTGAAGCTTTCTTT. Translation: CASGQYMNTEAFF. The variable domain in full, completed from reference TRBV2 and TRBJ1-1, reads EPEVTQTPSHQVTQMGQEVILRCVPISNHLYFYWYRQILGQKVEFLVSFYNNEISEKSEIFDDQFSVERPDGSNFTLKIRSTKLEDSAMYFCASGQYMNTEAFFGQGTRLTVV.

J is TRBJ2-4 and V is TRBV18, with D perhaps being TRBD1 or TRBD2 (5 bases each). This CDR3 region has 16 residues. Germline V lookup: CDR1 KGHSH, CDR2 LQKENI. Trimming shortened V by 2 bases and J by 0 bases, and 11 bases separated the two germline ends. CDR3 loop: CASSPYGTLAKNIQYF. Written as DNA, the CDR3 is TGTGCCAGCTCACCATACGGGACGCTAGCCAAAAACATTCAGTACTTC.

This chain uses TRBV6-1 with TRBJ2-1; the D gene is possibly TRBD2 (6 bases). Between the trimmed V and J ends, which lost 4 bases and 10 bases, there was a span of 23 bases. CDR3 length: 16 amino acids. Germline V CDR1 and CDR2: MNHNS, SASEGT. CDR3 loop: CASSANPGLLPGEQFF. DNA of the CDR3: TGTGCCAGCAGTGCGAATCCGGGACTGCTTCCGGGAGAGCAGTTCTTC.

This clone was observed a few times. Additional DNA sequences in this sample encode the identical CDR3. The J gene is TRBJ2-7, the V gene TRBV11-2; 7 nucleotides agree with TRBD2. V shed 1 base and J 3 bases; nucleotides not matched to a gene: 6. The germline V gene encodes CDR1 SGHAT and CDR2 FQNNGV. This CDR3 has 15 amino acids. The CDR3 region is CASSLVAGESYEQYF. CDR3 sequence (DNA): TGTGCCAGCAGCTTAGTGGCGGGAGAGAGCTACGAGCAGTACTTC.

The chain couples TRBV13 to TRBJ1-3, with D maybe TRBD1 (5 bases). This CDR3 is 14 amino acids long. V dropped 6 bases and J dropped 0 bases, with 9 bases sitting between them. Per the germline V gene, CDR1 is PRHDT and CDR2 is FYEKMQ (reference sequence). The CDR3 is CASSSQDSGNTIYF. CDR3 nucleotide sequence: TGTGCCAGCAGTTCACAGGACTCTGGAAACACCATATATTTT.

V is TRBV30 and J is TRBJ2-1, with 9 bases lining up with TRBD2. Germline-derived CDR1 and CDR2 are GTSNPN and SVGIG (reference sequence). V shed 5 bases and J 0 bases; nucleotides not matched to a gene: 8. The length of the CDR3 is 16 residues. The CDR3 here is CAWESSAGGSYNEQFF. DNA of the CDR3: TGTGCCTGGGAATCCTCAGCGGGGGGCTCCTACAATGAGCAGTTCTTC.

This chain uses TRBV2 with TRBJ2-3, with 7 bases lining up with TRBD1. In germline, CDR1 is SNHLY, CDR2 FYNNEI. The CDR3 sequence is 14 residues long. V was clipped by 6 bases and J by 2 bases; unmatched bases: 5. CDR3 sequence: CASSAQGTTDTQYF. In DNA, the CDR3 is TGTGCCAGCAGCGCACAGGGGACCACAGATACGCAGTATTTT.

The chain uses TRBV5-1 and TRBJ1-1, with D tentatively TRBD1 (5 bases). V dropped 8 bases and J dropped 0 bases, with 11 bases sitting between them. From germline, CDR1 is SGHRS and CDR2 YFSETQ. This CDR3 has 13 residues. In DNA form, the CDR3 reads TGCGCCAGTTCGACAGATATGAACACTGAAGCTTTCTTT. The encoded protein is CASSTDMNTEAFF.

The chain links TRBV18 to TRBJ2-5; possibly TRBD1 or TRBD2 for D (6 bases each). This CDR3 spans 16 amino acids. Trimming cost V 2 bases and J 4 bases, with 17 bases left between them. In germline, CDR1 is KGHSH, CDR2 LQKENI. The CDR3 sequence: CASSPAGQPPGETQYF. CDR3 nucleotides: TGTGCCAGCTCACCAGCGGGACAACCCCCGGGAGAGACCCAGTACTTC.

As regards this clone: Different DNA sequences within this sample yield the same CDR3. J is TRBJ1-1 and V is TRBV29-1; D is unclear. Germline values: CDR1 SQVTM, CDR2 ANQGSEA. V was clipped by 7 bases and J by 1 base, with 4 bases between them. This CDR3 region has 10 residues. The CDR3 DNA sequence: TGCAGCGCCGAGAACACTGAAGCTTTCTTT. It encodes CSAENTEAFF.

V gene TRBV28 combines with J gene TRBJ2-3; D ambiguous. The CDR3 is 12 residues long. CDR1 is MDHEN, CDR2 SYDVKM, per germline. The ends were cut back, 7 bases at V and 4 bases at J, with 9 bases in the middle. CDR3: CASTSMPDTQYF. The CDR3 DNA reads TGTGCCAGCACCTCAATGCCAGATACGCAGTATTTT. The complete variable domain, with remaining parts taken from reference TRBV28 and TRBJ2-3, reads DVKVTQSSRYLVKRTGEKVFLECVQDMDHENMFWYRQDPGLGLRLIYFSYDVKMKEKGDIPEGYSVSREKKERFSLILESASTNQTSMYLCASTSMPDTQYFGPGTRLTVL.

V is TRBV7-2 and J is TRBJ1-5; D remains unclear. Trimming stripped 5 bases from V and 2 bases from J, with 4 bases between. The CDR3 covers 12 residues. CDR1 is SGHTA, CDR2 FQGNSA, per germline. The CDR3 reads CASSPRNQPQHF. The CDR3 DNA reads TGTGCCAGCAGCCCGCGCAATCAGCCCCAGCATTTT.

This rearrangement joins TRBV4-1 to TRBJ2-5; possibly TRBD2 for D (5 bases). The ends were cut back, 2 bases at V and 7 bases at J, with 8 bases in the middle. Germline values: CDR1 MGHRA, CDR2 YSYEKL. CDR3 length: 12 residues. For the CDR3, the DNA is TGCGCCAGCAGCCAAATACTAGGGACCCAGTACTTC. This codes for CASSQILGTQYF.

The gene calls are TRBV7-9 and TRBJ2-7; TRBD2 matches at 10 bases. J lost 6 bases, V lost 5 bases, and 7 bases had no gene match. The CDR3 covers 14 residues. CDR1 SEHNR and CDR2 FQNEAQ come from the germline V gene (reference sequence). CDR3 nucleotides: TGTGCCAGCAGCGAGCGGGGGGGCCTCCTCGAGCAGTACTTC. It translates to CASSERGGLLEQYF.

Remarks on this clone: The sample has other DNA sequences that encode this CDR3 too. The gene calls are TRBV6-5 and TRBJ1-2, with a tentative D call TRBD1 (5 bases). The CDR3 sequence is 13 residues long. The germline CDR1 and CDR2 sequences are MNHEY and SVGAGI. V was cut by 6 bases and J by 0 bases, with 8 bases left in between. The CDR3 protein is CASSRDPNYGYTF. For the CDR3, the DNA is TGTGCCAGCAGCCGGGACCCTAACTATGGCTACACCTTC.

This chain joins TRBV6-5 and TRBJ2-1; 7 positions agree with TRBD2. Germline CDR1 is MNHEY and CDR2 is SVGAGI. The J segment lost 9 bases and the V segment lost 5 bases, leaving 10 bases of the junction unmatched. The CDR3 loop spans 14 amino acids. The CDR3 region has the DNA TGTGCCAGCAGTCAATCAGTAATAGCGGGTGAGCAGTTCTTC. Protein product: CASSQSVIAGEQFF.

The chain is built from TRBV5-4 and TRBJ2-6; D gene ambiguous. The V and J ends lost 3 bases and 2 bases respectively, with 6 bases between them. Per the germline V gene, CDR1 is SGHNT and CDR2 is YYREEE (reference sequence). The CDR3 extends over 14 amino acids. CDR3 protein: CASSSEAGANVLTF. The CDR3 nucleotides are TGTGCCAGCAGCTCCGAAGCTGGGGCCAACGTCCTGACTTTC.

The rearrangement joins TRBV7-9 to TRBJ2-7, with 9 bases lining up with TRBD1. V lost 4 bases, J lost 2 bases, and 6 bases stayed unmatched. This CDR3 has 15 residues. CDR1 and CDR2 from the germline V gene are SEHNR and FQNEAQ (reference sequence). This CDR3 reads CASSYRTGDTYEQYF. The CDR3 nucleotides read TGTGCCAGCAGCTATAGGACAGGGGACACCTACGAGCAGTACTTC.

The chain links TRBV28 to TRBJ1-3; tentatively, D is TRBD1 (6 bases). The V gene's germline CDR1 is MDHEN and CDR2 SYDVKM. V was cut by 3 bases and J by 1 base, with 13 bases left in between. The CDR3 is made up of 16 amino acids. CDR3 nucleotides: TGTGCCAGCAGTTTCGGAAGGGGGGCGTCTGGAAACACCATATATTTT. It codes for CASSFGRGASGNTIYF.

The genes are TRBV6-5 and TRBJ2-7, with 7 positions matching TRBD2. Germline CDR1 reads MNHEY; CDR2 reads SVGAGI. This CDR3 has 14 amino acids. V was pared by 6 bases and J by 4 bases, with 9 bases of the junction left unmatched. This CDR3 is CASRRAGVIYEQYF. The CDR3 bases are TGTGCCAGCAGGAGGGCGGGAGTAATATACGAGCAGTACTTC.

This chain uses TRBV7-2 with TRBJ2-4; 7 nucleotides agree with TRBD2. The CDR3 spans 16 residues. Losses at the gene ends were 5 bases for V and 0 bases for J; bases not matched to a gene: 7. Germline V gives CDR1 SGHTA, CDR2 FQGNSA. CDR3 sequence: CASSRLGTIAKNIQYF. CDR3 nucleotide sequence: TGTGCCAGCAGCCGGCTGGGGACTATAGCCAAAAACATTCAGTACTTC.

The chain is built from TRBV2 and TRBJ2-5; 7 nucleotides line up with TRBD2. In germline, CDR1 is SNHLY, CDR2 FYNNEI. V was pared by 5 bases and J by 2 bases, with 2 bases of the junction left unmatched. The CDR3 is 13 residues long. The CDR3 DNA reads TGTGCCAGCAGTCCGCGGGGGCAAGAGACCCAGTACTTC. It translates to CASSPRGQETQYF.